This T cell receptor beta chain was sequenced for a study of T cells in localized non-small cell lung cancer. Researchers cut adjacent lung at least 2 cm from the tumor margin, and it showed no atypia. The CDR3 runs to 13 residues. Trimming took 5 bases from V and 4 from J; bases not matched to a gene: 2. Germline CDR1 LNHDA, CDR2 SQIVND (reference sequence). Clones were read by immunoSEQ multiplex PCR, and TCRdb kept only the in-frame ones, dropping some. The data contain around 990 clones, under 25% of them singletons. The TCR sequence derives from a woman aged 40-69 years with stage III lung adenocarcinoma. V is TRBV19 and J is TRBJ1-5; TRBD1 agrees at 7 bases. This specimen consisted of normal lung tissue next to the tumor, obtained before any cancer treatment. CDR3 DNA sequence: TGTGCCAGTAGTCCAGGGGGGAATCAGCCCCAGCATTTT. This gives the protein CASSPGGNQPQHF.